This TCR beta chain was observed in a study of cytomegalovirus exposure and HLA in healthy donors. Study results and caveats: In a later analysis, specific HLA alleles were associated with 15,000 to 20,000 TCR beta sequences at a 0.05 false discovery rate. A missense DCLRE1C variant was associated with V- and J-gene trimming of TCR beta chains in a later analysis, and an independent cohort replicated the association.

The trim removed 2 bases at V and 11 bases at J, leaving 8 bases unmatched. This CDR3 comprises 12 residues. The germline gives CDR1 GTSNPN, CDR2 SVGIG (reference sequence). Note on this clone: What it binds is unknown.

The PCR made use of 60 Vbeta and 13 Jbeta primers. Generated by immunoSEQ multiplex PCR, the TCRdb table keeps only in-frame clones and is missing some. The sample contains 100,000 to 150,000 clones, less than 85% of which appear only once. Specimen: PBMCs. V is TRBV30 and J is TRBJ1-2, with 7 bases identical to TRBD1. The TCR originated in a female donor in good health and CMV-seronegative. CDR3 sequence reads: CAWSSDRVLYTF. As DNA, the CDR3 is TGTGCCTGGAGTTCAGACAGGGTTTTGTACACCTTC.